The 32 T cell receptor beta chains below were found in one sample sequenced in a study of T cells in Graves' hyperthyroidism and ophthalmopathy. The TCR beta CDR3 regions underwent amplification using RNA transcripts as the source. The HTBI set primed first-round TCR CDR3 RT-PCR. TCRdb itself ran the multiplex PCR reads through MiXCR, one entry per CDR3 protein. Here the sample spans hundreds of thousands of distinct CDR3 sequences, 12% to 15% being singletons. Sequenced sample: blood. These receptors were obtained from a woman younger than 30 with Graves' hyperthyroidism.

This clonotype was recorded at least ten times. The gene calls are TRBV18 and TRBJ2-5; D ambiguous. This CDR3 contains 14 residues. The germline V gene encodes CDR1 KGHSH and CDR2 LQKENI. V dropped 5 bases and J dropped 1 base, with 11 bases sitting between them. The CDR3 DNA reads TGTGCCAGCTCATCCGGCCTAGGCCAAGAGACCCAGTACTTC. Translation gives CASSSGLGQETQYF.

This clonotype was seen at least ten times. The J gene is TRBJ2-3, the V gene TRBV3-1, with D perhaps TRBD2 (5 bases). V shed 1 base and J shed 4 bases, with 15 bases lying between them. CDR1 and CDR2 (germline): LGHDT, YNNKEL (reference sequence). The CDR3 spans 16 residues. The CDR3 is CASSQGISAEADTQYF. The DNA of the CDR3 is TGTGCCAGCAGCCAAGGGATTAGCGCCGAGGCAGATACGCAGTATTTT.

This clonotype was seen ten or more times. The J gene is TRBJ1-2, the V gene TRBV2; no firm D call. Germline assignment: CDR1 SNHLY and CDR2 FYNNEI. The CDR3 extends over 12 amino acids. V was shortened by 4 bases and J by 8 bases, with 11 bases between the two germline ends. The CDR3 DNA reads TGTGCCAGCAGTGCGTGGCCCGAAGGCTACACCTTC. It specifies CASSAWPEGYTF.

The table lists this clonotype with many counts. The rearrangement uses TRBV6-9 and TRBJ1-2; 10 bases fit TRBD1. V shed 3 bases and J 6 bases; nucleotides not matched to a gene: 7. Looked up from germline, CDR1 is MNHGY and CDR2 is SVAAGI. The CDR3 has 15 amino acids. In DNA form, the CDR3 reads TGTGCCAGCAGTTACCCGGGGGGACAGGGGCATGGCTACACCTTC. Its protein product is CASSYPGGQGHGYTF.

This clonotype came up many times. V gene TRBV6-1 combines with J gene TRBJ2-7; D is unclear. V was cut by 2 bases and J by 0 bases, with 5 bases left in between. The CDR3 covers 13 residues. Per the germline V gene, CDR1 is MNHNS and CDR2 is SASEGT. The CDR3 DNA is TGTGCCAGCAGTGAACTCAACTCCTACGAGCAGTACTTC. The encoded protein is CASSELNSYEQYF.

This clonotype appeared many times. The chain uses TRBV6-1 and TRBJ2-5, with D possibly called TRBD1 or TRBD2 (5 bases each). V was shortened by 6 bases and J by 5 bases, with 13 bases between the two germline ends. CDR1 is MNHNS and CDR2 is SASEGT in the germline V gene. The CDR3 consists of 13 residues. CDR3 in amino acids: CASSWDLRETQYF. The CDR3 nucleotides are TGTGCCAGCAGCTGGGACCTTCGCGAGACCCAGTACTTC.

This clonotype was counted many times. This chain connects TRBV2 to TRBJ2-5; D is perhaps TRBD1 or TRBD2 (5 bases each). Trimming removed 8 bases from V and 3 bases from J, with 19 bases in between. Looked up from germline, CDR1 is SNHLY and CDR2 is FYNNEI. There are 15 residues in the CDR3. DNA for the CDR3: TGTGCCAGCGGGGGAGAGGGTACCAGTGAAGAGACCCAGTACTTC. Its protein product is CASGGEGTSEETQYF.

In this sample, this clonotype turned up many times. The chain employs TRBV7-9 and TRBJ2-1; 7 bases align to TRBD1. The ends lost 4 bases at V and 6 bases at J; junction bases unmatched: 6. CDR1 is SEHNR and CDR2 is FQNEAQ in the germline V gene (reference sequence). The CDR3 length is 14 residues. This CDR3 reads CASSYTGDRNEQFF. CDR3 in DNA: TGTGCCAGCAGCTACACAGGGGATCGCAATGAGCAGTTCTTC.

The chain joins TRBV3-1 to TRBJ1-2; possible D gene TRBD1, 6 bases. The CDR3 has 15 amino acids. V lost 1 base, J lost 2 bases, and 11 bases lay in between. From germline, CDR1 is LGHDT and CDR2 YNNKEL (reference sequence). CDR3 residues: CASSQVGGANYGYTF. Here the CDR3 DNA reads TGTGCCAGCAGCCAAGTTGGGGGGGCCAACTATGGCTACACCTTC.

The CDR3 DNA sequence: TGTGCCAGCAGCTTGGCCCCTACTAGCTCCTACAATGAGCAGTTCTTC. Translated, it gives CASSLAPTSSYNEQFF. V gene TRBV5-6 combines with J gene TRBJ2-1; possible D gene TRBD2, 5 bases. Germline assignment: CDR1 SGHDT and CDR2 YYEEEE. This CDR3 comprises 16 residues. V lost 0 bases and J lost 0, with 10 bases in between.

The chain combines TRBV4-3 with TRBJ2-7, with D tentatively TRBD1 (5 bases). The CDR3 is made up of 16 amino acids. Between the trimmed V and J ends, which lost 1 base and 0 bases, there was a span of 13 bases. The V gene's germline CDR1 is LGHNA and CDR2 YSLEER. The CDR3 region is CASSQALGQTSYEQYF. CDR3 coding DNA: TGCGCCAGCAGCCAAGCTCTGGGGCAGACCTCCTACGAGCAGTACTTC.

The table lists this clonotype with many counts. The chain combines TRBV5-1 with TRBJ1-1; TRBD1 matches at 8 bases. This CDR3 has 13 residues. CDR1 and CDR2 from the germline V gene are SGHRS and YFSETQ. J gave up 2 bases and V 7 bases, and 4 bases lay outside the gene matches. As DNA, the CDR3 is TGCGCCAGCGGGACAGGAGGAAACACTGAAGCTTTCTTT. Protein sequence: CASGTGGNTEAFF. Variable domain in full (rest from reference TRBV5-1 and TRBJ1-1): KAGVTQTPRYLIKTRGQQVTLSCSPISGHRSVSWYQQTPGQGLQFLFEYFSETQRNKGNFPGRFSGRQFSNSRSEMNVSTLELGDSALYLCASGTGGNTEAFFGQGTRLTVV.

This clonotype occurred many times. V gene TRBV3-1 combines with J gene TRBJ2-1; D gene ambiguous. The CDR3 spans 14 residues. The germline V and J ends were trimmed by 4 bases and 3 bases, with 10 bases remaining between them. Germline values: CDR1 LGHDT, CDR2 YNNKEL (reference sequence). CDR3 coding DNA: TGTGCCAGCAGCCCCGCGCAGAGCTACAATGAGCAGTTCTTC. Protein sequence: CASSPAQSYNEQFF.

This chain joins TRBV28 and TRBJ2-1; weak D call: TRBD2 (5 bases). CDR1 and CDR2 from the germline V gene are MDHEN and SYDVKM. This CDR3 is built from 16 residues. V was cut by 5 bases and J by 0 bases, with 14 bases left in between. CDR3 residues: CASSPERWSSYNEQFF. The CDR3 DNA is TGTGCCAGCAGTCCTGAGCGGTGGAGCTCCTACAATGAGCAGTTCTTC.

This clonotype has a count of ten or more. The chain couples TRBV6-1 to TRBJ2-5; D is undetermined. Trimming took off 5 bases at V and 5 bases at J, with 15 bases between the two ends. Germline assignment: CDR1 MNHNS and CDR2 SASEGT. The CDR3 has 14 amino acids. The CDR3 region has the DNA TGTGCCAGCAGTCCGTCGCAGGCGTACGAGACCCAGTACTTC. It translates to CASSPSQAYETQYF.

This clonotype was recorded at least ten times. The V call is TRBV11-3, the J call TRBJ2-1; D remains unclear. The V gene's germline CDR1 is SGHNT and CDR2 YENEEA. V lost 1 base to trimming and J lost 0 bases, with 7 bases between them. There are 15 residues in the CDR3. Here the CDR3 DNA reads TGTGCCAGCAGCTTAGGCATGTCCTCCTACAATGAGCAGTTCTTC. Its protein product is CASSLGMSSYNEQFF.

CDR3 amino acids: CASSTDRVSGNTIYF. The CDR3 nucleotides are TGTGCCAGCAGCACGGACAGGGTGTCGGGAAACACCATATATTTT. This chain links TRBV12-3 or TRBV12-4 with TRBJ1-3; 8 nucleotides match TRBD1. After removal of 6 bases from V and 4 bases from J, the junction contained 8 bases not matched to a gene. CDR3 length: 15 amino acids.

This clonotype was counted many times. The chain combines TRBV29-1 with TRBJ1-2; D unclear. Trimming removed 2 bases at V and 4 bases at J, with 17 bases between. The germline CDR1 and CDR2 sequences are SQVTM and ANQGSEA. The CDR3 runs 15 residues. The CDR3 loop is CSVERDPWTGYGYTF. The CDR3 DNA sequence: TGCAGCGTTGAACGAGACCCGTGGACCGGCTATGGCTACACCTTC. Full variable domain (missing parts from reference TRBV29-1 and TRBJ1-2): SAVISQKPSRDICQRGTSLTIQCQVDSQVTMMFWYRQQPGQSLTLIATANQGSEATYESGFVIDKFPISRPNLTFSTLTVSNMSPEDSSIYLCSVERDPWTGYGYTFGSGTRLTVV.

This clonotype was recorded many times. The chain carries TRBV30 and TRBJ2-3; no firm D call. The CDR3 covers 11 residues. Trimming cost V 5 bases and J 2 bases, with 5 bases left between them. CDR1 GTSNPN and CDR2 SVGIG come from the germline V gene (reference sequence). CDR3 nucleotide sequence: TGTGCCTGGGCGAACACAGATACGCAGTATTTT. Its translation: CAWANTDTQYF.

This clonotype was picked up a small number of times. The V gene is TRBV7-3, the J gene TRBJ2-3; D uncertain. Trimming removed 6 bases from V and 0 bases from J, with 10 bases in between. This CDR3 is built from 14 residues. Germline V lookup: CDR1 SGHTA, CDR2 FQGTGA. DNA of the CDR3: TGTGCCAGCAGTTCGTTCGGGAGCACAGATACGCAGTATTTT. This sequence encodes CASSSFGSTDTQYF.

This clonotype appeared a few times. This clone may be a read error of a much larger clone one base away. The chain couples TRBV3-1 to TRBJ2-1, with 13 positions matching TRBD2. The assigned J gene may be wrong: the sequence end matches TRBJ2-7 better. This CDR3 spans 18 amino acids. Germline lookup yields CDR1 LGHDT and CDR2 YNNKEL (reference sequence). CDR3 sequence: CASSLLAGGSLLHNEQYF. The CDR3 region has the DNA TGTGCCAGCAGCCTACTAGCGGGAGGGTCGCTACTACACAATGAGCAGTACTTC.

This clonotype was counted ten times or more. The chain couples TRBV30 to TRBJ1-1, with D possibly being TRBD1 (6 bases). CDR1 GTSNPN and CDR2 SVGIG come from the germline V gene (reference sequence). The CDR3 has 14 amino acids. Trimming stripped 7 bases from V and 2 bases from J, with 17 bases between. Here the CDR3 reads CASSWGQRNTEAFF. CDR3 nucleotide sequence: TGTGCCTCCTCGTGGGGACAAAGAAACACTGAAGCTTTCTTT.

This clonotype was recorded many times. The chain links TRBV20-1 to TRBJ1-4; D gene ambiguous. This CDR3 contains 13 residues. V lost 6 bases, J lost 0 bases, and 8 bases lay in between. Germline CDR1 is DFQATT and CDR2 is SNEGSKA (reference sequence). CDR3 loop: CSAQSPTNEKLFF. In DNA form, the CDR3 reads TGCAGTGCACAGTCTCCAACTAATGAAAAACTGTTTTTT.

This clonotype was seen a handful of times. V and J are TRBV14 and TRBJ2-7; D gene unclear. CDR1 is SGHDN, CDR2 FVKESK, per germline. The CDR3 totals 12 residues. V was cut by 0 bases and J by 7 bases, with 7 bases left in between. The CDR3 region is CASSQDWWEQYF. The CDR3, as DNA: TGTGCCAGCAGCCAAGATTGGTGGGAGCAGTACTTC.

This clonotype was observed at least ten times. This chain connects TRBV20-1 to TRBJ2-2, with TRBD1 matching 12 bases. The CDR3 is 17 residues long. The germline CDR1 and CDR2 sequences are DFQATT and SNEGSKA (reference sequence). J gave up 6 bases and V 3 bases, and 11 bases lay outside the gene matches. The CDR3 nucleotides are TGCAGTGCTAGGTTCCCTCAGGGACAGGGGGCTGCCGGGGAGCTGTTTTTT. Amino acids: CSARFPQGQGAAGELFF.

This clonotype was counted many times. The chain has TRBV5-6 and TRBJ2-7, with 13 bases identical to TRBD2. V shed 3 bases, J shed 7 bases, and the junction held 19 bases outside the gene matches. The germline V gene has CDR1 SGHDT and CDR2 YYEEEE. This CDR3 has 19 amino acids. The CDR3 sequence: CASSWSFGTSGTTPGEQYF. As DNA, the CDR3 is TGTGCCAGCAGCTGGTCGTTCGGGACTAGCGGGACCACGCCGGGGGAGCAGTACTTC.

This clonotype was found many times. CDR3 amino acids: CASSGILGTEAFF. The CDR3 region has the DNA TGTGCCAGCAGTGGAATACTCGGCACCGAAGCTTTCTTT. The rearrangement uses TRBV2 and TRBJ1-1; no clear D. The CDR3 has 13 residues. V lost 4 bases to trimming and J lost 8 bases, with 14 bases between them. Germline CDR1 reads SNHLY; CDR2 reads FYNNEI.

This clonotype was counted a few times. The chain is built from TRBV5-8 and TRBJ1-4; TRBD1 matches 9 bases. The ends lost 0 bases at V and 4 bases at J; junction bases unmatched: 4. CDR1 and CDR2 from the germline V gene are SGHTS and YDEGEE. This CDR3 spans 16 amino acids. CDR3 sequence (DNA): TGTGCCAGCAGCTTGGGGGGACAGGGTGATAATGAAAAACTGTTTTTT. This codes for CASSLGGQGDNEKLFF.

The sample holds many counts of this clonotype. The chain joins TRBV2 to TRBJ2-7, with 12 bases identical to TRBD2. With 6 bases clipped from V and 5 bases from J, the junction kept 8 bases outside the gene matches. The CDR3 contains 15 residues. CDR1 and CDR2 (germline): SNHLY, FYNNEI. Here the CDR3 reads CASRPGLAGSDEQYF. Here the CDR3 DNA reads TGTGCCAGCAGACCGGGACTAGCGGGTTCGGACGAGCAGTACTTC.

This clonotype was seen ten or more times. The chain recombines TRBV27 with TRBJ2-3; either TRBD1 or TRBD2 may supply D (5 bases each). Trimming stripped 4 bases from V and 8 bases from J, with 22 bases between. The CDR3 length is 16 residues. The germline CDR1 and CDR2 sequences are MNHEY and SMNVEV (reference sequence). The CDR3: CASSSNPGRSRPTQYF. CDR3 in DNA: TGTGCCAGCAGTTCAAACCCGGGACGCTCGCGGCCTACGCAGTATTTT.

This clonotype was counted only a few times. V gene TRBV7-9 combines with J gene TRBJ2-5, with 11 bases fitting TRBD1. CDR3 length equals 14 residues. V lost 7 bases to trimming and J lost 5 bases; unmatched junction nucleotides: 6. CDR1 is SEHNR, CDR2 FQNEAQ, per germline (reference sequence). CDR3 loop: CASKRDRGAETQYF. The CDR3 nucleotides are TGTGCCAGCAAACGGGACAGGGGGGCGGAGACCCAGTACTTC.

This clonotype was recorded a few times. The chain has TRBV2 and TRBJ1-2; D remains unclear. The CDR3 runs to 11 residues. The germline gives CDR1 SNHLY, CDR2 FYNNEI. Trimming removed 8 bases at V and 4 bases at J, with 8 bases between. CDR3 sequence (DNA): TGTGCCAGCGTTGCGGGCTATGGCTACACCTTC. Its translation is CASVAGYGYTF.